This TCR beta chain originates from a study of vaccination effects on CD4 cells after COVID-19. Study information: Following the second dose by a median of 72 days, the post-vaccine samples were obtained. Points from the study as a whole: Marked contraction was observed in infection-induced and vaccine-induced clones late after vaccination.

Viral peptide pool expansion of antigen-specific CD4+ T cells preceded sequencing in the ViraFEST assay. CD4+ T cell isolation took place after about 11 days of culture. Of the BNT162b2 and mRNA-1273 vaccines, participants received two doses of one or the other. After 2 million or so PBMC were placed in each well, they were cultured with about 10 IU/ml IL-2 and about 10 ug/ml peptides. Fresh IL-2-containing medium replaced half the medium on days 3 and 7. V was trimmed by 0 bases and J by 7 bases, leaving 8 bases between them. The CDR3 totals 13 residues. Germline CDR1 and CDR2: SGDLS and YYNGEE. Method: immunoSEQ multiplex PCR; TCRdb's copy keeps in-frame clones and lacks some. The table records about 46,000 clones, 65% to 80% of them present only once. With regard to this clone: What it recognizes is unknown.

The rearrangement uses TRBV9 and TRBJ2-1, with D perhaps matching TRBD2 (5 bases). Sequenced here: CD4+ T cells from PBMCs cultured with HCoV-OC43 spike peptides, sampled after COVID-19 vaccination. Noted subset: HCoV-OC43 spike overlapping peptide pool stimulation. This TCR derives from a human donor who received a COVID-19 vaccine. The CDR3 DNA reads as TGTGCCAGCAGCGTAGTCCCGGGGAATGAGCAGTTCTTC. Its protein is CASSVVPGNEQFF.